Described below is a single TCR beta chain sequence and its context. The antigen remains undetermined. RNA transcripts were the template for amplifying TCR beta CDR3 regions. When the TCR CDR3 underwent first-round RT-PCR, the HTBI primer set was used. TCRdb independently ran MiXCR on the multiplex PCR reads; one entry per CDR3 protein. Of 660,000 or so distinct CDR3 sequences listed, less than 45% were seen once; the top ten hold roughly 6.5%. The data belong to a study of T cells in Graves' hyperthyroidism and ophthalmopathy. Exclusions: uncontrolled infection, other autoimmune disease, pregnancy, lactation. Study observations and caveats: Most expanded thyroid clonotypes above 0.001 also appeared in blood.

With 0 bases removed from V and 2 bases from J, the gap between germline ends came to 11 bases. CDR1 is DFQATT and CDR2 is SNEGSKA in the germline V gene (reference sequence). The CDR3 has 14 amino acids. Specimen: peripheral blood or thyroid tissue (not recorded which). The J gene is TRBJ2-7, the V gene TRBV20-1; D might be TRBD1 (5 bases). The receptor's source is an adult man with Graves' disease, either hyperthyroidism or ophthalmopathy (not recorded which). CDR3 loop: CSARDRAGTYEQYF. CDR3 in DNA: TGCAGTGCTAGAGATCGGGCAGGGACCTACGAGCAGTACTTC.